What follows is one T cell receptor beta chain and its context. Its antigen remains undetermined. No clone much larger than this one lies a single base away; base qualities are absent. This record comes from a study of lymphopenia after photon versus proton radiotherapy (dated by TCRdb to between 2017 and 2020). Study-wide context: The immunological effects of photon versus proton radiation therapy were compared in patients with gastrointestinal tumors who developed high-grade lymphopenia. A cohort of some 20 patients with gastrointestinal tumors who received either photon or proton therapy and subsequently developed lymphopenia was included. The study aimed to characterize how the two radiation modalities differ in their impact on the immune system. The full study reports these points: The survival association was examined only in patients who died, and the authors described better survival with proton therapy as a possibility, not as a demonstrated result. Proton-treated patients stayed relatively stable during treatment, while photon-treated patients lost naive T cells and TCR diversity and gained effector/memory populations. Across the cohort, a larger post-nadir drop in TCR diversity was inversely correlated with overall survival time among patients who died. Once the lymphocyte count had reached its nadir, the repertoires of photon-treated patients showed oligoclonal expansion, particularly of CD8+ Temra cells, and this expansion drove the decline in diversity.

The protocol used for the library was the immunoSEQ multiplex PCR assay. Deep sequencing of rearranged TCR beta loci, alongside multiparametric flow cytometry, was used to profile T cell repertoires. What TCRdb holds here is the immuneACCESS table cut down to in-frame rearrangements. Part of the clones is not present; checked against another copy, under half of the missing clones reflect an unresolved V gene, and the others are unexplained. The sample records 60,000 or so clones, 87% of which are singletons. About 13% of the sample goes to the ten largest clones. The CDR1 and CDR2 encoded by the germline V gene are SGHAT and FQNNGV. Trimming costs V 5 bases and J 4 bases, and their ends lie 8 bases apart. Measured from the cysteine to the phenylalanine, the CDR3 is 12 residues long. Only CDR3 DNA remains: 36 bases, in frame from the first base.

The chain was built from TRBV11-2 and TRBJ2-5; the D gene remains uncertain. This clonotype was obtained from a man older than 75 with esophageal cancer. Here the sequenced sample was peripheral blood, taken from a patient treated with proton-based radiotherapy. The nucleotide sequence is given as TGTGCCAGCAGCGGCTACCGAGAGACCCAGTACTTC. Translated, this gives CASSGYRETQYF.